This T cell receptor beta chain was retrieved from a study of shared T cell receptors in the human thymus. Only in-frame clones appear in the TCRdb table, and some are missing; sequencing was by immunoSEQ multiplex PCR. The sample records about 660,000 clones, roughly 90% being singletons. The CDR3 sequence is 12 residues long. The sample was also reused in another study, on human thymus T cells. That paper notes: Resected material from corrective heart surgery provided the thymus tissue analysed. What appeared biased in thymic and blood repertoires was the usage of V and J genes. Related research examined unrelated individuals and reported that their thymic repertoires overlapped highly.

Sequenced sample: thymocytes. The rearrangement uses TRBV21-1 and TRBJ2-7; TRBD1, as called in the table, went unchecked against the DNA. TRBV21-1 is a documented pseudogene. The clonotype originates from a boy less than two years old with a congenital heart defect. The CDR3 nucleotides are TGTGCCAGCAGTATCAGGGGTTTCGAGCAGTACTTC. Its translation is CASSIRGFEQYF.